What follows are 32 T cell receptor beta chains derived from one specimen sequenced in a study of blood T cell repertoires in COVID-19 (TCRdb year 2020). Library method: the immunoSEQ multiplex PCR assay. The source is immuneACCESS, and TCRdb retained only in-frame sequences with V and J called. Part of the clones is not carried over; for the studies checked, unresolved V genes explain less than half of this, and the remainder is unexplained. The sample records about 73,000 clones, roughly four fifths of which are singletons. The ten top clones hold roughly 5.7% of the sample. Sequenced input: peripheral blood. The receptor set was obtained from a woman aged 55 to 70 with acute or convalescent COVID-19.

The chain joins TRBV6-5 to TRBJ1-2, with D uncertain. Trimming removed 6 bases at V and 4 bases at J, with 6 bases between. The germline V gene encodes CDR1 MNHEY and CDR2 SVGAGI. The CDR3 spans 11 residues. CDR3 loop: CASRGAYGYTF. CDR3 DNA: TGTGCCAGCAGAGGAGCCTATGGCTACACCTTC.

This rearrangement joins TRBV5-1 to TRBJ1-4, with TRBD1 as a possible D gene (6 bases). The CDR3 loop spans 14 amino acids. V dropped 4 bases and J dropped 5 bases, with 12 bases sitting between them. The germline V gene encodes CDR1 SGHRS and CDR2 YFSETQ. CDR3 amino acids: CASSPGQQNEKLFF. The CDR3 nucleotides are TGCGCCAGCAGCCCAGGACAGCAGAATGAAAAACTGTTTTTT.

The chain employs TRBV9 and TRBJ2-3; 9 bases are shared with TRBD2. CDR1 and CDR2 (germline): SGDLS, YYNGEE. Trimming removed 4 bases from V and 1 base from J; junction bases left unmatched: 10. CDR3 length equals 17 residues. The CDR3 spells CASSPRLGTSRTDTQYF. The CDR3 nucleotides are TGTGCCAGCAGCCCCCGCCTCGGGACTAGCCGCACAGATACGCAGTATTTT.

The rearrangement uses TRBV7-2 and TRBJ2-2; D not resolved. The CDR3 covers 15 residues. The germline V and J ends were trimmed by 2 bases and 0 bases, with 7 bases remaining between them. The germline V gene encodes CDR1 SGHTA and CDR2 FQGNSA. As DNA, the CDR3 is TGTGCCAGCAGCTTAAAGCCCGCGAACACCGGGGAGCTGTTTTTT. This sequence encodes CASSLKPANTGELFF.

V and J are TRBV30 and TRBJ1-4; the match to TRBD1 covers 12 bases. The J segment lost 8 bases and the V segment lost 2 bases, leaving 9 bases of the junction unmatched. This CDR3 has 16 amino acids. Germline V gives CDR1 GTSNPN, CDR2 SVGIG (reference sequence). The CDR3 sequence is CAWSSRSGTGGEKLFF. The DNA of the CDR3 is TGTGCCTGGAGTTCCCGATCCGGGACAGGGGGCGAAAAACTGTTTTTT.

In DNA form, the CDR3 reads TGCGCCAGCAGCTGGGACAGGGGGGAGACCCAGTACTTC. Its protein is CASSWDRGETQYF. The chain combines TRBV5-1 with TRBJ2-5; the match to TRBD1 covers 11 bases. V was clipped by 3 bases and J by 5 bases; unmatched bases: 0. From germline, CDR1 is SGHRS and CDR2 YFSETQ. The CDR3 has 13 residues.

The chain is built from TRBV3-1 (or the pseudogene TRBV3-2) and TRBJ2-5; 7 nucleotides line up with TRBD2. V dropped 4 bases and J dropped 2; count of bases not matched to a gene: 7. Germline values: CDR1 LGHDT, CDR2 YNNKEL (reference sequence). The length of the CDR3 is 15 residues. CDR3 in DNA: TGTGCCAGCAGCCCCGGGCCCGGGGGGCAAGAGACCCAGTACTTC. Amino acid sequence: CASSPGPGGQETQYF.

This clone occurred once. This chain uses TRBV2 with TRBJ1-2; 7 bases align to TRBD1. Trimming at V came to 11 bases and at J to 0 bases, leaving 12 bases not matched to a gene. The CDR3 runs to 15 residues. CDR1 and CDR2 from the germline V gene are SNHLY and FYNNEI. The CDR3 loop is CAGGTDGGTNYGYTF. As DNA, the CDR3 is TGTGCCGGAGGGACAGACGGAGGAACTAACTATGGCTACACCTTC.

The chain couples TRBV3-1 (or the pseudogene TRBV3-2) to TRBJ1-6; D call uncertain. The CDR3 loop spans 13 amino acids. The germline V and J ends were trimmed by 3 bases and 10 bases, with 10 bases remaining between them. Germline V CDR1 and CDR2: LGHDT, YNNKEL (reference sequence). CDR3 loop: CASSQQVNSPLHF. CDR3 nucleotide sequence: TGTGCCAGCAGCCAGCAGGTGAACTCACCCCTCCACTTT.

The gene calls are TRBV5-5 and TRBJ2-1, with 14 bases lining up with TRBD2. Trimming took 4 bases from V and 0 from J; bases not matched to a gene: 6. The germline gives CDR1 SGHKS, CDR2 YYEKEE (reference sequence). This CDR3 contains 18 residues. CDR3 protein: CASSTGLAGGSSYNEQFF. The CDR3 DNA reads as TGTGCCAGCAGCACTGGACTAGCGGGAGGCAGCTCCTACAATGAGCAGTTCTTC.

The chain couples TRBV6-5 to TRBJ1-1; 7 bases map to TRBD1. This CDR3 region has 16 residues. Germline CDR1 is MNHEY and CDR2 is SVGAGI. The junction had 13 bases not matched to a gene; V was cut back by 0 bases and J by 9 bases. The CDR3 here is CASSYSLLGQPTKAFF. The CDR3, as DNA: TGTGCCAGCAGTTACTCTCTTTTGGGACAGCCTACAAAAGCTTTCTTT.

This clone was detected only once. Other DNA sequences in the sample encode the same CDR3. The chain links TRBV5-6 to TRBJ1-4; D not resolved. This CDR3 spans 13 amino acids. Trimming stripped 0 bases from V and 5 bases from J, with 5 bases between. Per germline, CDR1 SGHDT and CDR2 YYEEEE. The CDR3 protein is CASSLAGNEKLFF. The CDR3 DNA reads as TGTGCCAGCAGCTTGGCCGGGAATGAAAAACTGTTTTTT.

The chain employs TRBV10-2 and TRBJ2-7, with a possible D match to TRBD1 (6 bases). Trimming left V 6 bases short and J 0 bases short, with 9 bases between. The CDR3 consists of 13 residues. Germline CDR1 reads WSHSY; CDR2 reads SAAADI. The CDR3 DNA sequence: TGCGCCAGCAGACTACAGGGCTCCTACGAGCAGTACTTC. Its translation: CASRLQGSYEQYF.

The gene calls are TRBV3-1 (or the pseudogene TRBV3-2) and TRBJ1-2; the D gene is possibly TRBD1 (5 bases). The V gene's germline CDR1 is LGHDT and CDR2 YNNKEL (reference sequence). CDR3 length: 14 residues. V was shortened by 4 bases and J by 1 base, with 10 bases between the two germline ends. The CDR3 DNA sequence: TGTGCCAGCAGCCCGCTCGGGGGTAACTATGGCTACACCTTC. This codes for CASSPLGGNYGYTF.

The chain has TRBV6-1 and TRBJ1-1, with D uncertain. The CDR3 has 13 residues. Germline V gene sequence: CDR1 MNHNS, CDR2 SASEGT. Trimming took 2 bases from V and 2 from J, leaving 6 bases between them. DNA for the CDR3: TGTGCCAGCAGTGAAATCCTAAACACTGAAGCTTTCTTT. Amino acids: CASSEILNTEAFF.

The V and J genes are TRBV18 and TRBJ2-5; 8 bases fit TRBD2. V shed 6 bases, J shed 3 bases, and the junction held 12 bases outside the gene matches. The CDR3 consists of 16 residues. CDR1 is KGHSH and CDR2 is LQKENI in the germline V gene. CDR3 nucleotides: TGTGCCAGCTCGGCCGGAATAGCGGGGAAAAAAGAGACCCAGTACTTC. It specifies CASSAGIAGKKETQYF.

The chain links TRBV6-1 to TRBJ1-2; 9 bases are a match to TRBD1. The length of the CDR3 is 14 residues. J lost 2 bases, V lost 3 bases, and 1 base had no gene match. The germline CDR1 and CDR2 sequences are MNHNS and SASEGT. CDR3 region: CASSDGTGNYGYTF. The CDR3 nucleotides are TGTGCCAGCAGTGATGGGACAGGGAACTATGGCTACACCTTC.

This sequence joins TRBV6-1 and TRBJ2-7; 9 bases match TRBD1. CDR3 length: 15 residues. From germline, CDR1 is MNHNS and CDR2 SASEGT. After removal of 3 bases from V and 5 bases from J, the junction contained 8 bases not matched to a gene. CDR3 loop: CASSDFGQGTNEQYF. CDR3 nucleotides: TGTGCCAGCAGTGATTTCGGACAGGGGACAAACGAGCAGTACTTC.

The chain recombines TRBV30 with TRBJ1-4; 7 positions agree with TRBD1. The CDR3 covers 14 residues. V shed 2 bases and J 8 bases; nucleotides not matched to a gene: 8. Germline V gene lookup returns CDR1 GTSNPN and CDR2 SVGIG (reference sequence). CDR3 residues: CAWSRDSLNEKLFF. For the CDR3, the DNA is TGTGCCTGGAGTCGGGACAGCCTTAACGAAAAACTGTTTTTT.

This clone was seen a few times. The V and J genes are TRBV9 and TRBJ1-1; 7 bases agree with TRBD1. CDR1 and CDR2 (germline): SGDLS, YYNGEE. CDR3 length: 14 residues. After removal of 4 bases from V and 4 bases from J, the junction contained 7 bases not matched to a gene. CDR3 nucleotides: TGTGCCAGCAGCTCTGCAGGGGGTCGCACTGAAGCTTTCTTT. Its protein is CASSSAGGRTEAFF.

The chain has TRBV5-1 and TRBJ2-5; 9 bases line up with TRBD1. CDR1 is SGHRS, CDR2 YFSETQ, per germline. The CDR3 contains 17 residues. The junction had 13 bases not matched to a gene; V was cut back by 2 bases and J by 5 bases. The CDR3 here is CASSFGPGTGRKETQYF. The CDR3 DNA is TGCGCCAGCAGCTTTGGTCCCGGGACAGGGAGGAAGGAGACCCAGTACTTC.

The chain has TRBV5-1 and TRBJ2-4, with 10 bases aligning to TRBD2. Germline V gene sequence: CDR1 SGHRS, CDR2 YFSETQ. V was pared by 3 bases and J by 7 bases, with 4 bases of the junction left unmatched. The CDR3 is made up of 14 amino acids. DNA for the CDR3: TGCGCCAGCAGCTCCAGCGGGGGGGCGAACATTCAGTACTTC. Translation gives CASSSSGGANIQYF.

V is TRBV6-6 and J is TRBJ1-2, with no clear D. The CDR3 is made up of 15 amino acids. Germline assignment: CDR1 MNHNY and CDR2 SVGAGI (reference sequence). The ends were cut back, 0 bases at V and 0 bases at J, with 8 bases in the middle. Here the CDR3 reads CASSYSAGTNYGYTF. CDR3 coding DNA: TGTGCCAGCAGTTACTCTGCAGGCACTAACTATGGCTACACCTTC.

This sequence joins TRBV3-1 (or the pseudogene TRBV3-2) and TRBJ1-6; 7 nucleotides align to TRBD1. V dropped 2 bases and J dropped 7; count of bases not matched to a gene: 5. The germline V gene encodes CDR1 LGHDT and CDR2 YNNKEL (reference sequence). The CDR3 has 15 amino acids. The CDR3 DNA follows: TGTGCCAGCAGCCAAACCGGGACAGTCAATTCACCCCTCCACTTT. Translated, it gives CASSQTGTVNSPLHF.

The rearrangement uses TRBV3-1 (or the pseudogene TRBV3-2) and TRBJ1-1, with 7 bases fitting TRBD1. The J segment lost 0 bases and the V segment lost 2 bases, leaving 9 bases of the junction unmatched. Germline assignment: CDR1 LGHDT and CDR2 YNNKEL (reference sequence). This CDR3 has 17 amino acids. CDR3: CASSQYGKDRVNTEAFF. The CDR3 bases are TGTGCCAGCAGCCAATACGGGAAAGACAGGGTGAACACTGAAGCTTTCTTT.

This clone was counted only a few times. The chain uses TRBV7-9 and TRBJ1-1; D is unclear. CDR1 is SEHNR, CDR2 FQNEAQ, per germline (reference sequence). The V and J ends lost 2 bases and 0 bases respectively, with 4 bases between them. This CDR3 contains 13 residues. CDR3 bases: TGTGCCAGCAGCTTACAGATGAACACTGAAGCTTTCTTT. Its translation: CASSLQMNTEAFF. Supplemented by reference TRBV7-9 and TRBJ1-1, the full variable domain reads DTGVSQNPRHKITKRGQNVTFRCDPISEHNRLYWYRQTLGQGPEFLTYFQNEAQLEKSRLLSDRFSAERPKGSFSTLEIQRTEQGDSAMYLCASSLQMNTEAFFGQGTRLTVV.

The J gene is TRBJ2-7, the V gene TRBV3-1 (or the pseudogene TRBV3-2), with 7 bases matching TRBD2. CDR1 and CDR2 from the germline V gene are LGHDT and YNNKEL (reference sequence). After removal of 4 bases from V and 2 bases from J, the junction contained 8 bases not matched to a gene. The CDR3 is 15 amino acids. In DNA form, the CDR3 reads TGTGCCAGCAGCCCCGGGGCGGGGGTCACCTACGAGCAGTACTTC. Translating gives CASSPGAGVTYEQYF.

This chain uses TRBV4-1 with TRBJ1-5; no definite D call. Deletions cut 0 bases from V and 4 bases from J, with 16 bases between. Germline V gene sequence: CDR1 MGHRA, CDR2 YSYEKL. The CDR3 spans 17 residues. The CDR3 reads CASSQERGPLINQPQHF. CDR3 coding DNA: TGCGCCAGCAGCCAAGAACGAGGTCCCCTCATTAATCAGCCCCAGCATTTT.

The gene calls are TRBV5-1 and TRBJ1-2; D gene unclear. There are 14 residues in the CDR3. Trimming removed 0 bases at V and 8 bases at J, with 14 bases between. In germline, CDR1 is SGHRS, CDR2 YFSETQ. The CDR3, as DNA: TGCGCCAGCAGCTTGGGAGGGCCCGCTGGGGGCTACACCTTC. It is translated as CASSLGGPAGGYTF.

The chain employs TRBV7-9 and TRBJ1-4; 7 positions match TRBD1. Trimming at V came to 0 bases and at J to 7 bases, leaving 5 bases not matched to a gene. This CDR3 has 15 amino acids. CDR1 SEHNR and CDR2 FQNEAQ come from the germline V gene (reference sequence). The CDR3 is CASSLAQGRLEKLFF. The CDR3 region has the DNA TGTGCCAGCAGCTTAGCACAGGGGAGACTTGAAAAACTGTTTTTT.

The DNA of the CDR3 is TGTGCCAGCAGCGTCGGGACAGGGGGGTACGGAAACACCATATATTTT. This sequence encodes CASSVGTGGYGNTIYF. This chain links TRBV7-6 with TRBJ1-3, with TRBD1 matching 11 bases. Germline V gives CDR1 SGHVS, CDR2 FNYEAQ. This CDR3 has 16 amino acids. The junction had 7 bases not matched to a gene; V was cut back by 5 bases and J by 4 bases.

The count of this clone is one. The V gene is TRBV24-1, the J gene TRBJ2-7; 8 bases map to TRBD1. J gave up 0 bases and V 9 bases, and 3 bases lay outside the gene matches. The CDR3 is 13 residues long. Germline CDR1 KGHDR, CDR2 SFDVKD. CDR3 sequence (DNA): TGTGCCACCGGACAGGGTAACTCCTACGAGCAGTACTTC. It yields the protein CATGQGNSYEQYF.